The rows below give T cell receptor beta chains drawn from one sample of a study of cytomegalovirus exposure and HLA in healthy donors. Clones were read by immunoSEQ multiplex PCR, and TCRdb kept only the in-frame ones, dropping some. The sample lists fewer than 120,000 clones; roughly 90% were seen once. The specimen sequenced was PBMCs. These receptors all come from a woman younger than 35 in good health and CMV-seronegative. CDR3s include the opening cysteine and the closing phenylalanine or tryptophan. Fields, in order: V gene, clone size, J gene, D gene, CDR3 protein, CDR3 DNA. The D gene is left open where the match is weak. Expanded clones get a size class; other rows say once, few or many, or leave the size out.

>TRBV5-6|NA|TRBJ1-5|TRBD1
CASSKGTGNQPQHF
TGTGCCAGCAGCAAAGGGACAGGGAATCAGCCCCAGCATTTT
>TRBV6-4|NA|TRBJ2-1|TRBD1
CASSDGTGTHNEQFF
TGTGCCAGCAGTGACGGGACAGGGACCCACAATGAGCAGTTCTTC
>TRBV10-1|NA|TRBJ2-1|NA
CASSDPGKNEQFF
TGCGCCAGCAGTGATCCAGGAAAAAATGAGCAGTTCTTC
>TRBV7-2|NA|TRBJ1-1|NA
CASRTAERGLNTEAFF
TGTGCCAGCAGGACTGCTGAACGAGGGTTGAACACTGAAGCTTTCTTT
>TRBV18|NA|TRBJ1-4|NA
CASSPLGGGSQEKLFF
TGTGCCAGCTCACCGCTCGGCGGAGGCAGCCAGGAAAAACTGTTTTTT
>TRBV29-1|few|TRBJ1-5|NA
CSAKGGNQPQHF
TGCAGCGCCAAAGGGGGCAATCAGCCCCAGCATTTT
>TRBV4-3|NA|TRBJ1-4|NA
CASSQGIEAHNEKLFF
TGCGCCAGCAGCCAAGGTATCGAAGCCCATAATGAAAAACTGTTTTTT
>TRBV28|NA|TRBJ1-5|NA
CASSQYSPSDQPQHF
TGTGCCAGCAGTCAATACAGCCCTAGCGATCAGCCCCAGCATTTT
>TRBV28|NA|TRBJ2-1|TRBD1
CASSSRLDRDNEQFF
TGTGCCAGCAGTTCCCGCCTCGACAGGGACAATGAGCAGTTCTTC
>TRBV6-1|NA|TRBJ2-7|NA
CASSARRGDEQYF
TGTGCCAGCAGTGCGAGGCGGGGTGACGAGCAGTACTTC
>TRBV2|NA|TRBJ2-4|NA
CASREQLAKNIQYF
TGTGCCAGCAGGGAACAGTTAGCCAAAAACATTCAGTACTTC
>TRBV6-1|NA|TRBJ1-2|NA
CASRRTDYGYTF
TGTGCCAGCAGAAGGACAGATTATGGCTACACCTTC
>TRBV4-3|NA|TRBJ2-6|NA
CASSQEAGSGANVLTF
TGCGCCAGCAGCCAAGAGGCTGGCTCTGGGGCCAACGTCCTGACTTTC
>TRBV11-2|NA|TRBJ2-7|NA
CASSLVGQGGSYEQYF
TGTGCCAGCAGCTTAGTGGGCCAGGGGGGCTCCTACGAGCAGTACTTC
>TRBV4-3|NA|TRBJ2-7|TRBD1
CASSQGRQGAGEQYF
TGCGCCAGCAGCCAAGGTCGGCAGGGGGCCGGGGAGCAGTACTTC
>TRBV5-1|NA|TRBJ2-3|NA
CASSLGGTSSTDTQYF
TGCGCCAGCAGCTTGGGCGGAACTTCTAGCACAGATACGCAGTATTTT
>TRBV4-1|NA|TRBJ2-7|TRBD2
CASSPSLGGSGTSFSEQYF
TGCGCCAGCAGCCCAAGCCTTGGGGGGTCCGGGACTAGCTTTAGCGAGCAGTACTTC
>TRBV5-1|NA|TRBJ2-7|TRBD1
CASSLNRGNEQYF
TGCGCCAGCAGCTTGAACAGGGGTAACGAGCAGTACTTC
>TRBV4-2|NA|TRBJ2-5|TRBD2
CASSQAQLAGGLETQYF
TGTGCCAGCAGCCAAGCCCAACTAGCGGGAGGGCTCGAGACCCAGTACTTC
>TRBV6-1|NA|TRBJ2-7|NA
CASSEAGVSYEQYF
TGTGCCAGCAGTGAAGCGGGCGTGTCCTACGAGCAGTACTTC
>TRBV5-1|NA|TRBJ2-5|TRBD2
CASSRGTSLRQETQYF
TGCGCCAGCAGCAGGGGGACTAGCTTGCGTCAAGAGACCCAGTACTTC
>TRBV5-6|once|TRBJ1-6|TRBD1
CASSEQGRRISPLHF
TGTGCCAGCAGCGAACAGGGGCGGAGGATTTCACCCCTCCACTTT
>TRBV2|NA|TRBJ2-7|TRBD1
CASRGDRGGYEQYF
TGTGCCAGCAGGGGGGACAGGGGTGGCTACGAGCAGTACTTC
>TRBV19|NA|TRBJ1-4|TRBD1
CASGTTGVGEKLFF
TGTGCCAGTGGGACGACAGGGGTTGGTGAAAAACTGTTTTTT
>TRBV30|NA|TRBJ2-3|TRBD2
CAWRRGRADTQYF
TGTGCCTGGAGGCGGGGGAGGGCAGATACGCAGTATTTT
>TRBV28|once|TRBJ1-2|NA
CASSSGEGGYGYTF
TGTGCCAGCAGTTCTGGTGAGGGTGGTTATGGCTACACCTTC
>TRBV4-1|NA|TRBJ1-2|TRBD1
CASSQEGEPGQYLYGYTF
TGCGCCAGCAGCCAAGAAGGGGAACCGGGACAGTACCTCTATGGCTACACCTTC
>TRBV27|NA|TRBJ2-7|TRBD1
CASSRNRGDEQYF
TGTGCCAGCAGTAGAAACAGGGGAGACGAGCAGTACTTC
>TRBV29-1|NA|TRBJ1-5|NA
CSVARGNSNQPQHF
TGCAGCGTTGCACGGGGTAATAGCAATCAGCCCCAGCATTTT
>TRBV27|NA|TRBJ1-4|TRBD1
CASSLSRRQGAGNEKLFF
TGTGCCAGCAGTTTATCACGAAGACAGGGGGCAGGTAATGAAAAACTGTTTTTT
>TRBV19|NA|TRBJ1-1|NA
CASSIVSRMGAFF
TGTGCCAGTAGTATAGTTTCGAGGATGGGAGCTTTCTTT
>TRBV10-3|once|TRBJ2-5|TRBD1
CAISDRGQGQRETQYF
TGTGCCATCAGTGATCGCGGACAGGGGCAGCGTGAGACCCAGTACTTC
>TRBV9|NA|TRBJ1-1|NA
CASSPLMGANTEAFF
TGTGCCAGCAGCCCATTAATGGGGGCGAACACTGAAGCTTTCTTT
>TRBV15|few|TRBJ1-1|NA
CATSREAENTEAFF
TGTGCCACCAGCAGAGAGGCGGAGAACACTGAAGCTTTCTTT
>TRBV6-5|NA|TRBJ2-2|NA
CASSYSRPLYGELFF
TGTGCCAGCAGTTACTCGCGGCCCCTCTACGGGGAGCTGTTTTTT
>TRBV28|NA|TRBJ1-2|TRBD1
CASLPTGDYNYGYTF
TGTGCCAGCCTACCGACAGGGGATTATAACTATGGCTACACCTTC
>TRBV6-5|NA|TRBJ2-1|NA
CASRLGQYDNEQFF
TGTGCCAGCAGGCTCGGACAGTACGACAATGAGCAGTTCTTC
>TRBV30|NA|TRBJ1-5|NA
CAWRNGVNQPQHF
TGTGCCTGGAGAAACGGGGTCAATCAGCCCCAGCATTTT
>TRBV5-1|NA|TRBJ1-2|NA
CASSSNARVSGYTF
TGCGCCAGCAGCTCCAACGCCAGGGTCAGTGGCTACACCTTC
>TRBV5-1|NA|TRBJ1-3|NA
CASRDQTGSGNTIYF
TGCGCCAGCAGAGACCAGACAGGCTCTGGAAACACCATATATTTT
>TRBV7-2|NA|TRBJ2-1|NA
CASSLRGGDEQFF
TGTGCCAGCAGCTTGAGGGGGGGCGATGAGCAGTTCTTC
>TRBV7-3|NA|TRBJ2-2|NA
CASSTAGWTGELFF
TGTGCCAGCAGCACGGCGGGGTGGACCGGGGAGCTGTTTTTT